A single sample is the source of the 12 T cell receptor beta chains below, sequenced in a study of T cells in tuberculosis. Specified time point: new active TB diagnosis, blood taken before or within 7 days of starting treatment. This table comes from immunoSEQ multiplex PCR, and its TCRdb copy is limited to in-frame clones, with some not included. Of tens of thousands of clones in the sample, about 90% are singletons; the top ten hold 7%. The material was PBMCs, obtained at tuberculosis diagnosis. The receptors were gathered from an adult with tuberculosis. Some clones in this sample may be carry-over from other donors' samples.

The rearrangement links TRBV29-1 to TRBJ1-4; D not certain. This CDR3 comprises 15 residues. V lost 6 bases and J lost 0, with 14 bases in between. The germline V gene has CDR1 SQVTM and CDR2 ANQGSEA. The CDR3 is CSVRILGATNEKLFF. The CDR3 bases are TGCAGCGTCCGCATTCTTGGAGCAACTAATGAAAAACTGTTTTTT.

The DNA of the CDR3 is TGTGCCTGGATTGGACAGGGGTATAATTCTTTCTTT. Its protein product is CAWIGQGYNSFF. The chain has TRBV30 and TRBJ1-1; 9 bases are a match to TRBD1. Germline trimming cut 4 bases from V and 12 bases from J; bases unmatched to any gene: 9. This CDR3 comprises 12 residues. Germline loops: CDR1 GTSNPN, CDR2 SVGIG (reference sequence).

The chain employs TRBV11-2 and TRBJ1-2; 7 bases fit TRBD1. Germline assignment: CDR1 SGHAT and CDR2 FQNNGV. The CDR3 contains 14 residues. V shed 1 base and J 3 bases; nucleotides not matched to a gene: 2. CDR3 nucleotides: TGTGCCAGCAGCTTAGTAGGGACAGACTATGGCTACACCTTC. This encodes CASSLVGTDYGYTF.

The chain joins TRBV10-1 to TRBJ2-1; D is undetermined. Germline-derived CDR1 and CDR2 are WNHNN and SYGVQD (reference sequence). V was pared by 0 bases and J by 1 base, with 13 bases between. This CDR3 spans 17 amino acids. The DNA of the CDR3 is TGCGCCAGCAGTGAGTCCCTTAACCTTCGGTCCTACAATGAGCAGTTCTTC. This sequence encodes CASSESLNLRSYNEQFF.

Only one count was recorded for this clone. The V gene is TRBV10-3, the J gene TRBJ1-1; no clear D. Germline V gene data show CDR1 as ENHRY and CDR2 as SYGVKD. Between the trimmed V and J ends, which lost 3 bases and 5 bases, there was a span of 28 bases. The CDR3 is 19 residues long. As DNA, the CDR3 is TGTGCCATCAGTGACCAGTCTGTCGTCGTGGGCGGGAGGAAGACTGAAGCTTTCTTT. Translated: CAISDQSVVVGGRKTEAFF.

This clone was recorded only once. The DNA for the CDR3 is TGTGCCACCAGCAGAGATTGGGGGGGCGGGACCCGTGAAAAACTGTTTTTT. Protein product: CATSRDWGGGTREKLFF. This chain connects TRBV15 to TRBJ1-4; TRBD1 is a possible D gene (6 bases). Per the germline V gene, CDR1 is LNHNV and CDR2 is YYDKDF (reference sequence). The CDR3 is 17 residues long. Trimming shortened V by 0 bases and J by 7 bases, and 18 bases separated the two germline ends. The variable domain in full, completed from reference TRBV15 and TRBJ1-4, reads DAMVIQNPRYQVTQFGKPVTLSCSQTLNHNVMYWYQQKSSQAPKLLFHYYDKDFNNEADTPDNFQSRRPNTSFCFLDIRSPGLGDTAMYLCATSRDWGGGTREKLFFGSGTQLSVL.

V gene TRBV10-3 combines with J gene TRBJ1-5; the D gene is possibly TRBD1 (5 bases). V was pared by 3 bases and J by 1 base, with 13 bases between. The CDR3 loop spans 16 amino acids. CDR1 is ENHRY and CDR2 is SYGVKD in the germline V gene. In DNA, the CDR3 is TGTGCCATCAGTGATGGGGGGAAGGGGAGCAATCAGCCCCAGCATTTT. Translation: CAISDGGKGSNQPQHF.

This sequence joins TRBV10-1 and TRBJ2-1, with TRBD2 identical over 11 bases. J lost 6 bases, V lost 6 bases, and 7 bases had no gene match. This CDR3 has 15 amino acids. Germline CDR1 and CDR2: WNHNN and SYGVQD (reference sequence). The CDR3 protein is CASSLTSGVGNEQFF. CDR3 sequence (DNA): TGCGCCAGCAGCCTGACTAGCGGGGTAGGCAATGAGCAGTTCTTC.

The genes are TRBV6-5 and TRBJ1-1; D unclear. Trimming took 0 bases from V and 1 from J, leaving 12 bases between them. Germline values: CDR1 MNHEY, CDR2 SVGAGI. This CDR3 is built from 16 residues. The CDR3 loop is CASSYSKRTGNTEAFF. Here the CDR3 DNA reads TGTGCCAGCAGTTACTCGAAGAGAACGGGGAACACTGAAGCTTTCTTT.

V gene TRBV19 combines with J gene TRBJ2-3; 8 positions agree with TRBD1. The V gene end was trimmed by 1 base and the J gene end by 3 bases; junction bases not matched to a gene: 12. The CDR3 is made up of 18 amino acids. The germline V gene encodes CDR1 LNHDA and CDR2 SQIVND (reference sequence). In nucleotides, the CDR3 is TGTGCCAGTAGTATAGGCTTCGGAGACAGGGGTTGGACAGATACGCAGTATTTT. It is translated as CASSIGFGDRGWTDTQYF. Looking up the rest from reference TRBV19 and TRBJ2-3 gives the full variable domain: DGGITQSPKYLFRKEGQNVTLSCEQNLNHDAMYWYRQDPGQGLRLIYYSQIVNDFQKGDIAEGYSVSREKKESFPLTVTSAQKNPTAFYLCASSIGFGDRGWTDTQYFGPGTRLTVL.

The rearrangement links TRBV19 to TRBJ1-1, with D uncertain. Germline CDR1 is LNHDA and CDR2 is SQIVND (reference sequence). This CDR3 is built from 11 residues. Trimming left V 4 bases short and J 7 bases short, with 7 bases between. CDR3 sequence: CASSTAGEAFF. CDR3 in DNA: TGTGCCAGTAGTACGGCGGGTGAAGCTTTCTTT.

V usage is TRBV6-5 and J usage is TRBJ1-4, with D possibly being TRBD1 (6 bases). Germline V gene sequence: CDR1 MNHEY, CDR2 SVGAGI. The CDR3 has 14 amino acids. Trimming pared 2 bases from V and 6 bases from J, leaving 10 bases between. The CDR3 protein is CASSYQRTDEKLFF. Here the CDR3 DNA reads TGTGCCAGCAGTTACCAGAGGACAGATGAAAAACTGTTTTTT.